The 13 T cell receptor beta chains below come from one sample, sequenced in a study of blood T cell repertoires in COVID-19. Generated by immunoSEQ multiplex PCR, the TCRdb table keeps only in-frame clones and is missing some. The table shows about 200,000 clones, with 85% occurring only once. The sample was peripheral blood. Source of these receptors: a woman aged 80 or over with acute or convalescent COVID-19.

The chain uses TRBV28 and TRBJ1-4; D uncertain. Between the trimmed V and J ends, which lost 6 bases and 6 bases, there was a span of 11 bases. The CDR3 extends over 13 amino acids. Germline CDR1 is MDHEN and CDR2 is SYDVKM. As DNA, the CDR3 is TGTGCCAGCAGCACTGAACCACATGAAAAACTGTTTTTT. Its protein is CASSTEPHEKLFF.

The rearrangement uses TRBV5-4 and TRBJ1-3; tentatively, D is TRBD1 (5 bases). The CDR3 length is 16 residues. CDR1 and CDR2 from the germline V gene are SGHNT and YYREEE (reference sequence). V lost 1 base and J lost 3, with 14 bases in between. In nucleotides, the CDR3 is TGTGCCAGCAGCTTGTCCGGCAGGGTCTATGGAAACACCATATATTTT. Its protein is CASSLSGRVYGNTIYF.

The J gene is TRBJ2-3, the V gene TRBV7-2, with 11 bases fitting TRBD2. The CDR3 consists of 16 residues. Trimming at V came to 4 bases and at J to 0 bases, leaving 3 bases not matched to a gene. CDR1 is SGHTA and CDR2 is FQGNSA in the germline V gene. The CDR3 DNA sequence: TGTGCCAGCAGCTCTAGACTAGCGGGAAGCACAGATACGCAGTATTTT. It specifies CASSSRLAGSTDTQYF.

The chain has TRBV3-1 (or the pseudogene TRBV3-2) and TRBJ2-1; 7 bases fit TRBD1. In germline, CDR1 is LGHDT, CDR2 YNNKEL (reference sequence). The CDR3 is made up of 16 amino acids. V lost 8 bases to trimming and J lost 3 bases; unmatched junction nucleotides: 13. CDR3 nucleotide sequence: TGTGCCAGCCAGTCAAACCAGGGGGTGTTCTACAATGAGCAGTTCTTC. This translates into CASQSNQGVFYNEQFF.

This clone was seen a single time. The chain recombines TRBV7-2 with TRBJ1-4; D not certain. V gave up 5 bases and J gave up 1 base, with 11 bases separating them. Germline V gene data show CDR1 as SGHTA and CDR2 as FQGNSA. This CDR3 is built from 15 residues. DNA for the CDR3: TGTGCCAGCAGCGTCCTACAGATAACTAATGAAAAACTGTTTTTT. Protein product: CASSVLQITNEKLFF.

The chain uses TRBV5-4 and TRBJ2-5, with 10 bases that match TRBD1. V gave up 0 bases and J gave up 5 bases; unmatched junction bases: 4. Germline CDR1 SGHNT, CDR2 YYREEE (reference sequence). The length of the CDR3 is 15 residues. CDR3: CASSLAGQGGETQYF. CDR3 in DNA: TGTGCCAGCAGCTTGGCCGGACAGGGGGGCGAGACCCAGTACTTC.

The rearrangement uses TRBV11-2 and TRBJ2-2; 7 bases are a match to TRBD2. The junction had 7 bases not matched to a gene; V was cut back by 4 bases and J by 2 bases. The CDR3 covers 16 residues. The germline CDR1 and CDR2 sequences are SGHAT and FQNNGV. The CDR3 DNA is TGTGCCAGCAGCTCCCCTGGCGGGAGTAACACCGGGGAGCTGTTTTTT. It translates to CASSSPGGSNTGELFF. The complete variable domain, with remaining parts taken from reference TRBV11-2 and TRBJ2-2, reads EAGVAQSPRYKIIEKRQSVAFWCNPISGHATLYWYQQILGQGPKLLIQFQNNGVVDDSQLPKDRFSAERLKGVDSTLKIQPAKLEDSAVYLCASSSPGGSNTGELFFGEGSRLTVL.

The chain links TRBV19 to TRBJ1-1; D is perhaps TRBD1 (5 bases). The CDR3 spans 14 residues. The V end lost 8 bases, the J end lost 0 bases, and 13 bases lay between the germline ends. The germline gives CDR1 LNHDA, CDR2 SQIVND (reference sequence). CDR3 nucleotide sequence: TGTGCCAGTGCCCCCGCCAGGGTGAACACTGAAGCTTTCTTT. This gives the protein CASAPARVNTEAFF. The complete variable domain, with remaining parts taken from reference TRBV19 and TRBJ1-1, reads DGGITQSPKYLFRKEGQNVTLSCEQNLNHDAMYWYRQDPGQGLRLIYYSQIVNDFQKGDIAEGYSVSREKKESFPLTVTSAQKNPTAFYLCASAPARVNTEAFFGQGTRLTVV.

CDR3 bases: TGTGCCAGCAGCCCACAGGGGGAGACCCAGTACTTC. The encoded protein is CASSPQGETQYF. The gene calls are TRBV6-6 and TRBJ2-5; 7 positions agree with TRBD1. J lost 5 bases, V lost 6 bases, and 3 bases had no gene match. The CDR3 runs 12 residues. The germline V gene has CDR1 MNHNY and CDR2 SVGAGI (reference sequence).

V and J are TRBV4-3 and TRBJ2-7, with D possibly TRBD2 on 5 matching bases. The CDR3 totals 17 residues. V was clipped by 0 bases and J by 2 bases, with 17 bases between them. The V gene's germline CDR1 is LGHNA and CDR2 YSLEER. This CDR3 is CASSQEQRAAAAYEQYF. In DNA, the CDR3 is TGCGCCAGCAGCCAAGAACAGCGAGCGGCCGCAGCCTACGAGCAGTACTTC.

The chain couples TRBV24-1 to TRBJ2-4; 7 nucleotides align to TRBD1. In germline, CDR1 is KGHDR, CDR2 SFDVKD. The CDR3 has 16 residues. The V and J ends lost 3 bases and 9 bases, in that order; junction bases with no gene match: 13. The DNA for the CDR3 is TGTGCCACCAGTGATCACAGGGGTGGGGTTGGCGGCATTCAGTACTTC. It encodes CATSDHRGGVGGIQYF.

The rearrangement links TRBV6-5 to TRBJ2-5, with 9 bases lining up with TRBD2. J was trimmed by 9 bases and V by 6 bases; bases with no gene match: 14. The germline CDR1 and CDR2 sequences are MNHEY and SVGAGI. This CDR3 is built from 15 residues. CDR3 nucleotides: TGTGCCAGCAGCCCGGGACGACAGGGCGGGAGGGCCCAGTACTTC. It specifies CASSPGRQGGRAQYF.

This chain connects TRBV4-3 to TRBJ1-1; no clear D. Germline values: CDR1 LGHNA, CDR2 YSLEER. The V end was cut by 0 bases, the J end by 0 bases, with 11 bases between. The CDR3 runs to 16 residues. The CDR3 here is CASSQDMVGMNTEAFF. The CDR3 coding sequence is TGCGCCAGCAGCCAAGATATGGTCGGTATGAACACTGAAGCTTTCTTT.